This T cell receptor (beta chain) was sequenced in a study of CD8 T cells in Susac syndrome. Study in general: When their blood was taken, patients with Susac syndrome were therapy-naive, taking corticosteroids, or taking intravenous immunoglobulin alone.

The RNA input was roughly 0.45 to 1 ug, and it was reverse transcribed with random hexamers. The CDR3 of TCR beta was amplified by immunoSEQ multiplex PCR across 54 Vbeta and 13 Jbeta. TCRdb called the immunoSEQ multiplex PCR reads again in MiXCR, with one record for every CDR3 protein. This sample has a few hundred thousand distinct CDR3 sequences, with 94% found just once. Per the germline V gene, CDR1 is SGHTA and CDR2 is FQGNSA. The CDR3 spans 11 residues. Germline trimming cut 5 bases from V and 10 bases from J; bases unmatched to any gene: 5. This TCR derives from a human donor with Susac syndrome. Sequenced: CD4+ T cells from PBMCs. The chain recombines TRBV7-2 with TRBJ2-7; 7 bases line up with TRBD1. The chain's CDR3 is CASSVTGPQYF. CDR3 nucleotides: TGTGCCAGCAGCGTGACAGGGCCCCAGTACTTC.